This note documents a single TCR beta chain sequence. Its antigen is still unknown. J lost 8 bases, V lost 6 bases, and 11 bases had no gene match. The CDR3 has 16 residues. Germline values: CDR1 MNHEY, CDR2 SMNVEV (reference sequence). The data were obtained in a study of T cell responses to AZD1222 COVID-19 vaccine. Study-level results: Baseline seropositivity characterized only six AZD1222 recipients. The donors showed a predominance of white British ancestry and of females, with possible underestimation of clonal diversity.

Sequenced by immunoSEQ multiplex PCR; TCRdb stores in-frame clones only, minus some. The sample shows about 140,000 clones, just under 95% of them seen only once. This sequence was found in an adult who had recovered from COVID-19. The chain has TRBV27 and TRBJ1-4; TRBD1 agrees at 11 bases. This specimen was peripheral blood, taken after recovery from COVID-19. CDR3 sequence (DNA): TGTGCCAGCAGCCCGGACAGGGGGCGCTATTCAGAAAAACTGTTTTTT. It translates to CASSPDRGRYSEKLFF.